The entry below describes one T cell receptor (beta chain). The table lists this clone with a count of one. Its recognized antigen is unknown. No much larger clonotype is one base removed from it; base qualities were not supplied. TCRbeta CDR3 regions were amplified from genomic DNA using the immunoSEQ Assay, a bias-controlled multiplex PCR. From the authors' description of their analysis: Within the assay, amplification of reference gene primers was used to estimate how many nucleated cells each sample contained. To quantify the absolute abundance of each unique TCRbeta CDR3 rearrangement, sequence reads were collapsed and filtered. For each sample, productive Simpson clonality was calculated as the square root of Simpson's diversity index over productive rearrangements. The clones in this table, taken by TCRdb from immuneACCESS, are in-frame only. Not every clone is retained; where verified, under half of the shortfall comes from an unresolved V gene, and the cause of the rest is unknown. V, J and clone size were drawn from that table, and D and trimming were deduced from the DNA. The sample table holds some 520,000 clones, of which about 88% were seen once. The ten largest clones take up about 0.91% of the sample.

The data belong to a study of blood T cell repertoires in COVID-19 (dated by TCRdb to 2018 to 2021). For the study in its entirety: Samples covering the acute and convalescent phases of COVID-19 were provided by collaborators in the United States, Italy and Spain. The repertoires were released in a freely available public database meant as a resource for research on the immune response to SARS-CoV-2. The prospective study material was composed of cDNA or gDNA derived from T cells, B-cell-depleted T cells, or PBMCs. The dataset comprised deeply sampled blood TCRbeta repertoires from subjects exposed to, actively infected with, or recovered from COVID-19. Sample metadata almost always included a de-identified subject ID, COVID-19 status, age in years and sex. HLA class I and class II types, where available, came from metadata supplied by the sample provider rather than from assay-based typing. Samples came from the ongoing ImmuneRACE study (first 160 participants) plus 1,254 subjects from 6 global collaborators. General study outcomes and caveats: How much clinical and demographic metadata was included differed by source and by participant, and the metadata was provided uncurated.

One collaborating source in Seattle enrolled patients during active infection and followed them longitudinally through the course of disease. The collaborating institutions used their own protocols to collect whole blood in K2EDTA tubes. Collaborator samples were shipped for TCRbeta analysis as frozen whole blood, isolated PBMCs, or DNA extracted from either sample type. The CDR3 goes from the cysteine to the phenylalanine over 14 residues. The retained sequence is limited to the CDR3, 42 bases, with the frame set at the first base. According to the germline V gene (reference sequence), CDR1 reads SGHNT and CDR2 reads YYREEE. V and J are truncated by 3 bases and 2 bases respectively, leaving an intervening sequence of 10 bases.

This TCR came from a man aged 18 to 29 with COVID-19, enrolled during active disease. This chain is built from TRBV5-4 and TRBJ2-3, and TRBD2 may be the D gene, going by 5 matching bases. Sequences were obtained from peripheral blood. The DNA reads as follows: TGTGCCAGCAGCTCCGGAGCGGCCACAGATACGCAGTATTTT. This codes for CASSSGAATDTQYF.